This T cell receptor (beta chain) comes out of a study of shared clonotypes between healthy human individuals. About the research overall: Researchers assigned three CD4 naive, three CD4 memory, two CD8 naive and one CD8 memory plate to each donor.

Study results and caveats: What naive subsets generally showed was a larger estimated richness than memory subsets showed. Sampling covered blood only; tissue repertoires likely differ.

Here immunoSEQ multiplex PCR was the method, and the copy in TCRdb shows in-frame clones only, minus some. The data show around 600,000 clones, 97% seen once. There are 15 residues in the CDR3. The trim removed 1 base at V and 2 bases at J, leaving 4 bases unmatched. Germline V lookup: CDR1 KGHSH, CDR2 LQKENI. Every donor, a Caucasian adult, lived in Nashville, Tennessee. Regarding this clone: What it recognizes is unknown.

The gene calls are TRBV18 and TRBJ2-7, with TRBD1 identical over 8 bases. Sequenced material: naive CD4+ T cells sorted from blood. Specified subset: CD45RA+ positively selected. The source of this sequence is a woman aged 30 to 39 in good health. CDR3 amino acids: CASSPLQGATYEQYF. CDR3 nucleotides: TGTGCCAGCTCACCACTGCAGGGGGCTACCTACGAGCAGTACTTC.